This TCR beta chain emerged from a study of vaccination and CD4 T cells after COVID-19. TCRdb passed the PCR reads through MiXCR, listing each CDR3 protein once. The repertoire holds more than 25,000 distinct CDR3 sequences, roughly 50% seen once, with roughly 5% in the top ten. Time point given: late sampling 161 to 241 days after vaccination in a few convalescent patients. Germline trimming cut 6 bases from V and 8 bases from J; bases unmatched to any gene: 9. This CDR3 comprises 16 residues. Looked up from germline, CDR1 is SNHLY and CDR2 is FYNNEI. The specimen was CD4+ T cells from blood, collected about 7 months after SARS-CoV-2 vaccination. The source of this sequence is a human donor who had recovered from COVID-19. This rearrangement joins TRBV2 to TRBJ2-3; 15 positions agree with TRBD2. Here the CDR3 reads CASSPRPGLAGGTQYF. The CDR3 DNA reads as TGTGCCAGCAGCCCCCGACCGGGACTAGCGGGAGGTACGCAGTATTTT.